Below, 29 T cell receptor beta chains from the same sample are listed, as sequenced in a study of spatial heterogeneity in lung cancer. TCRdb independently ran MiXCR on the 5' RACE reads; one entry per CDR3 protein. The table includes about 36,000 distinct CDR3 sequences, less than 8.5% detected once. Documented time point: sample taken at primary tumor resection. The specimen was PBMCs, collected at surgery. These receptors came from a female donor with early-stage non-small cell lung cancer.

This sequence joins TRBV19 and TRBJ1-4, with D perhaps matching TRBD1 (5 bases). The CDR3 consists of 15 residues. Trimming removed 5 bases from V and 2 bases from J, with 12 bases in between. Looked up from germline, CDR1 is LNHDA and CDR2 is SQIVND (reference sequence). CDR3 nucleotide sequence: TGTGCCAGTAGTTTCGGGACTGCCACTAATGAAAAACTGTTTTTT. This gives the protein CASSFGTATNEKLFF.

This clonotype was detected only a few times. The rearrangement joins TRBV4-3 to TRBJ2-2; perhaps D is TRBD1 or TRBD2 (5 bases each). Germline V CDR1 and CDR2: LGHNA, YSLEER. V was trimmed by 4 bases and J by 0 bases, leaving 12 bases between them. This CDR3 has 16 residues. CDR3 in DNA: TGCGCCAGCAGCCCTATTGGGACGACGAACACCGGGGAGCTGTTTTTT. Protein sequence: CASSPIGTTNTGELFF.

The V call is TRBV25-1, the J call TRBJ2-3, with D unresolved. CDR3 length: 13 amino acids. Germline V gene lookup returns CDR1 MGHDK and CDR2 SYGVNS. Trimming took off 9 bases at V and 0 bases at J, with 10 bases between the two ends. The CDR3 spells CASNTGSTDTQYF. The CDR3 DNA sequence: TGTGCCAGTAATACGGGTAGCACAGATACGCAGTATTTT.

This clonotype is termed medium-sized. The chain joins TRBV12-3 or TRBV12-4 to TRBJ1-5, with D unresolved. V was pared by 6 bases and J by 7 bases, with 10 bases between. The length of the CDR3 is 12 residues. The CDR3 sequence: CASSYHDQPQHF. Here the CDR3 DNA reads TGTGCCAGCAGCTACCATGACCAGCCCCAGCATTTT.

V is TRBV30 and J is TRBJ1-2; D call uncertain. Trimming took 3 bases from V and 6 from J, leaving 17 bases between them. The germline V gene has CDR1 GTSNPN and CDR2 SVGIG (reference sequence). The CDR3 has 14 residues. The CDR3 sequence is CAWRNPYLRNGYTF. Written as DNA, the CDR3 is TGTGCCTGGAGGAACCCGTACCTCAGGAATGGCTACACCTTC.

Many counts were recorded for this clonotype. The CDR3 reads CASSPVLVAAYEQYF. In DNA form, the CDR3 reads TGTGCCAGCAGTCCGGTCCTCGTGGCAGCCTACGAGCAGTACTTC. The gene calls are TRBV12-3 or TRBV12-4 and TRBJ2-7; no clear D gene. The germline V and J ends were trimmed by 5 bases and 2 bases, with 16 bases remaining between them. CDR3 length: 15 residues.

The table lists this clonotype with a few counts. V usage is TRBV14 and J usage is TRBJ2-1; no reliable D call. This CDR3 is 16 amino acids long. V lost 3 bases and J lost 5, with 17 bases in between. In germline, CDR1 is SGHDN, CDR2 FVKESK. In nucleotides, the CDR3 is TGTGCCAGCAGCCAGGTTAATTTTAGGTCGAACAATGAGCAGTTCTTC. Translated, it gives CASSQVNFRSNNEQFF.

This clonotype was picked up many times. CDR3 nucleotides: TGCGCCAGCAGCTTAACCGGGGCCAACGTCCTGACTTTC. Protein: CASSLTGANVLTF. The V and J genes are TRBV5-1 and TRBJ2-6; the D is unclear. The CDR3 spans 13 residues. Germline V CDR1 and CDR2: SGHRS, YFSETQ. Trimming stripped 2 bases from V and 4 bases from J, with 4 bases between.

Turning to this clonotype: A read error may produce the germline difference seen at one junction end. This CDR3 reads CASSQVRDGGARGKTQYF. CDR3 coding DNA: TGTGCCAGCAGCCAAGTTCGGGATGGCGGGGCCCGGGGGAAGACCCAGTACTTC. The V and J genes are TRBV4-1 and TRBJ2-5; tentative D call: TRBD2 (6 bases). Germline V CDR1 and CDR2: MGHRA, YSYEKL. The CDR3 covers 18 residues.

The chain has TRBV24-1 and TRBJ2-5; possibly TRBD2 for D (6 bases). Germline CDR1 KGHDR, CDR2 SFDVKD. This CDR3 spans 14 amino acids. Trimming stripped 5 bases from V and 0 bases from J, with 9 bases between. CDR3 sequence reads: CATSVGGDQETQYF. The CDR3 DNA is TGTGCCACCAGTGTAGGAGGGGACCAAGAGACCCAGTACTTC.

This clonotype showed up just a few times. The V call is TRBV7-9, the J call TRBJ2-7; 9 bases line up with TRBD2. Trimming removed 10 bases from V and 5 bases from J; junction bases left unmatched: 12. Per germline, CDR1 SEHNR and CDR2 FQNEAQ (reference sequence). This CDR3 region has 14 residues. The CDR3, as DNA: TGTGCCACCGGGCGGCGGGAGGGCCTCGACGAGCAGTACTTC. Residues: CATGRREGLDEQYF.

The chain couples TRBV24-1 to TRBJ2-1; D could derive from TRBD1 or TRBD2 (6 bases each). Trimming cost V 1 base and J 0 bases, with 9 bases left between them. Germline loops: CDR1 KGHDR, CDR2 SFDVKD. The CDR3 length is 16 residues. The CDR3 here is CATSDLGGSSYNEQFF. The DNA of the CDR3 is TGTGCCACCAGTGATTTAGGGGGGAGCTCCTACAATGAGCAGTTCTTC.

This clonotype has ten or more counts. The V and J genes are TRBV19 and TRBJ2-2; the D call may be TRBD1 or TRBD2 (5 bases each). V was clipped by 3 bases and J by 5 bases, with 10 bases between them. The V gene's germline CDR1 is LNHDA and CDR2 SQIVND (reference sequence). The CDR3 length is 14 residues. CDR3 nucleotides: TGTGCCAGTAGTATGGGACGCGGGACCGGGGAGCTGTTTTTT. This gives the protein CASSMGRGTGELFF.

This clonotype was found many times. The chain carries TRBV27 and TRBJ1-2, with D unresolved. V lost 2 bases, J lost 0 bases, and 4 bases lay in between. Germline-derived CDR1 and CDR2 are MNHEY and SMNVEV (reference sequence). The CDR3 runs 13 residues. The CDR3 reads CASSLGANYGYTF. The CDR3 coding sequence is TGTGCCAGCAGTTTAGGGGCTAACTATGGCTACACCTTC.

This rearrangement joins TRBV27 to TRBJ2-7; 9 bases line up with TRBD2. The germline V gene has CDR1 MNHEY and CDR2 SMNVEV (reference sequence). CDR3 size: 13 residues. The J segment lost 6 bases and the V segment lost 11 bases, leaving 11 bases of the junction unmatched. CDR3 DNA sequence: TGTGCCTCCTGCCCGGGACTAGCTGGCGAGCAGTACTTC. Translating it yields CASCPGLAGEQYF.

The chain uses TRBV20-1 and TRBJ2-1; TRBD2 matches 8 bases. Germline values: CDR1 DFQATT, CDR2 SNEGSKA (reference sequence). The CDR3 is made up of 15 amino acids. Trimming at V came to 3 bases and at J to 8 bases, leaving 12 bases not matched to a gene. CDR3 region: CSASRGAGESDEQFF. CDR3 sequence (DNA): TGCAGTGCTAGCAGAGGAGCGGGAGAATCAGATGAGCAGTTCTTC.

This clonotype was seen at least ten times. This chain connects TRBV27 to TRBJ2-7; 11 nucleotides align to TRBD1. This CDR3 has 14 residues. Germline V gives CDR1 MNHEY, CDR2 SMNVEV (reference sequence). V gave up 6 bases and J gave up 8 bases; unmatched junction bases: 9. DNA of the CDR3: TGTGCCAGCAGAGTCGGGACAGGGGGTAGGCAGCAGTACTTC. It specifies CASRVGTGGRQQYF.

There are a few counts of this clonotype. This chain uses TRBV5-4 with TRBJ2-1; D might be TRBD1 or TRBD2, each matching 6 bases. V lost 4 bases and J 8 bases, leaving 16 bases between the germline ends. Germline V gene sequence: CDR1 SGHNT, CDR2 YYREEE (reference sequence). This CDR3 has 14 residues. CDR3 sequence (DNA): TGTGCCAGCAGCGACCCCAGGGGAGGCGATGAGCAGTTCTTC. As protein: CASSDPRGGDEQFF.

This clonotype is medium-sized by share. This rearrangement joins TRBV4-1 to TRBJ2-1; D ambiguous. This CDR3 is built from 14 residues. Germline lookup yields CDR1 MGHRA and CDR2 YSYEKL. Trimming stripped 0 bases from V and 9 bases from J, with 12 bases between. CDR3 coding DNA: TGCGCCAGCAGCCAAGATCGAAGTTTGGCTGAGCAGTTCTTC. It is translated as CASSQDRSLAEQFF.

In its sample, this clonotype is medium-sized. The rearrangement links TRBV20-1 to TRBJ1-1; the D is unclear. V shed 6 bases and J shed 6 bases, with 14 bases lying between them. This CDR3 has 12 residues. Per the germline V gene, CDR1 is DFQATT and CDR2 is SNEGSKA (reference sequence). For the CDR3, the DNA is TGCAGTGCCCTCTGGGTAGGCGCTGAAGCTTTCTTT. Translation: CSALWVGAEAFF.

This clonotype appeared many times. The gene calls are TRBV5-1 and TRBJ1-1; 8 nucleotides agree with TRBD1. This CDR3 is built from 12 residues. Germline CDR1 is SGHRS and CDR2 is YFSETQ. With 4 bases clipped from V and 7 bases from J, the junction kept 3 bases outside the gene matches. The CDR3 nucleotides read TGCGCCAGCAGCGGACAGGGAGGTGAAGCTTTCTTT. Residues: CASSGQGGEAFF.

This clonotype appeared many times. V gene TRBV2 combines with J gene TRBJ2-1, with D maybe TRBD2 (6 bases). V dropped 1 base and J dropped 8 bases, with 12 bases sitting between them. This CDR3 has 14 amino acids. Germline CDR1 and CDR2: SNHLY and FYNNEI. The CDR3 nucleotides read TGTGCCAGCAGTGAAGGGCCCGGGAGCGATGAGCAGTTCTTC. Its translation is CASSEGPGSDEQFF.

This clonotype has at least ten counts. The CDR3 sequence is CAISESGGQYNEQFF. CDR3 sequence (DNA): TGTGCCATCAGTGAGTCGGGTGGACAATACAATGAGCAGTTCTTC. The chain combines TRBV10-3 with TRBJ2-1, with D possibly TRBD1 on 5 matching bases. The length of the CDR3 is 15 residues. V gave up 0 bases and J gave up 4 bases, with 10 bases separating them. Germline-derived CDR1 and CDR2 are ENHRY and SYGVKD.

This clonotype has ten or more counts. This CDR3 reads CASSLGGSLADTQYF. The CDR3 nucleotides are TGTGCCAGCAGCTTGGGCGGGAGTCTGGCAGATACGCAGTATTTT. This chain links TRBV7-9 with TRBJ2-3; 7 nucleotides line up with TRBD2. The CDR3 runs to 15 residues. Germline-derived CDR1 and CDR2 are SEHNR and FQNEAQ (reference sequence). J lost 4 bases, V lost 3 bases, and 7 bases had no gene match.

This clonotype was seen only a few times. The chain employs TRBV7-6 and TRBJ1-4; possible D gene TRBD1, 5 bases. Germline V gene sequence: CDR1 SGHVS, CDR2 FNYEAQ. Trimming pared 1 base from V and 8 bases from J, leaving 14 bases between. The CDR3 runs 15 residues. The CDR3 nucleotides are TGTGCCAGCAGCTTAGAGCGGGGCCTCTCAGAAAAACTGTTTTTT. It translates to CASSLERGLSEKLFF.

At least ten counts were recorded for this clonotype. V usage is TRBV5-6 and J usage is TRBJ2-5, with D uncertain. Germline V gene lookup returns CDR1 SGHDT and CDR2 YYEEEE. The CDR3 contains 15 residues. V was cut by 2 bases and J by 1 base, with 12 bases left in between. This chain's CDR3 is CASSFSPRVQETQYF. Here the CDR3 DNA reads TGTGCCAGCAGCTTTTCTCCCCGCGTCCAAGAGACCCAGTACTTC.

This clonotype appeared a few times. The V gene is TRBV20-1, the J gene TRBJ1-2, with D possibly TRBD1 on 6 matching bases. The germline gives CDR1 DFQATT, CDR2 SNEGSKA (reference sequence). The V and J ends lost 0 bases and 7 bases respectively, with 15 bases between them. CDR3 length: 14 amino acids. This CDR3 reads CSARDQTGVSGYTF. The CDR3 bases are TGCAGTGCTAGAGACCAGACAGGAGTTTCTGGCTACACCTTC.

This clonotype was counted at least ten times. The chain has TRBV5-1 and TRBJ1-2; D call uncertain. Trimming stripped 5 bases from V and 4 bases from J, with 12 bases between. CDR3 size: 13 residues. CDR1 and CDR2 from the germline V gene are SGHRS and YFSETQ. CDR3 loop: CASSRGKSYGYTF. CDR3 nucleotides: TGCGCCAGCAGTCGCGGGAAGAGCTATGGCTACACCTTC.

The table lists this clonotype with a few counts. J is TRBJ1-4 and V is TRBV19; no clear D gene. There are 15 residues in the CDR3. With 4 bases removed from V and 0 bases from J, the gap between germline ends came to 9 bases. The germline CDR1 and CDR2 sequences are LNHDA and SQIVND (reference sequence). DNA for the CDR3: TGTGCCAGTAGTACCGGACCGGCAACTAATGAAAAACTGTTTTTT. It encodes CASSTGPATNEKLFF.